Listed below are T cell receptor beta chains from one sample, sequenced in a study of cytomegalovirus exposure and HLA in healthy donors. Method: immunoSEQ multiplex PCR; TCRdb's copy keeps in-frame clones and lacks some. The top ten clones hold 4.5% to 6% of a sample with about 130,000 clones, 8.5% of them seen once. The sequenced material came from PBMCs. These receptors were collected from a middle-aged man in good health and CMV-seronegative. Both conserved end residues are part of each CDR3. D genes are given only for firm matches. Clone size appears in some rows only: once, few, many, or a class for an expanded clone.

clone size,V gene,D gene,J gene,CDR3 protein,CDR3 DNA
NA,TRBV4-1,NA,TRBJ2-3,CASTQSSYFPSTDTQYF,TGCGCCAGCACCCAAAGCTCCTACTTCCCTAGCACAGATACGCAGTATTTT
NA,TRBV7-9,NA,TRBJ2-6,CASSLAGLGANVLTF,TGTGCCAGCAGCTTAGCAGGACTTGGGGCCAACGTCCTGACTTTC
NA,TRBV9,NA,TRBJ1-1,CASSPNTWAGNTEAFF,TGTGCCAGCAGCCCGAACACGTGGGCGGGTAACACTGAAGCTTTCTTT
NA,TRBV29-1,TRBD1,TRBJ2-3,CSAGQGAADTQYF,TGCAGCGCAGGACAGGGGGCGGCAGATACGCAGTATTTT
NA,TRBV7-9,NA,TRBJ2-7,CASSLGGLRQGGEQYF,TGTGCCAGCAGCTTGGGGGGACTCAGACAGGGAGGAGAGCAGTACTTC
few,TRBV7-2,TRBD1,TRBJ2-7,CASSLPGQGSEQYF,TGTGCCAGCAGCCTCCCGGGACAGGGGTCCGAGCAGTACTTC
NA,TRBV15,NA,TRBJ1-3,CATSRDVQGSGNTIYF,TGTGCCACCAGCAGAGATGTTCAGGGCTCTGGAAACACCATATATTTT
NA,TRBV11-2,TRBD2,TRBJ2-7,CASSLGGLVPRQYF,TGTGCCAGCAGCTTAGGGGGACTAGTCCCTAGGCAGTACTTC
few,TRBV4-1,TRBD1,TRBJ2-7,CASSQEQGGSYEQYF,TGCGCCAGCAGCCAAGAACAGGGGGGTTCCTACGAGCAGTACTTC
few,TRBV5-6,NA,TRBJ2-2,CASSLGLRDFGELFF,TGTGCCAGCAGCTTAGGCCTCCGTGACTTCGGGGAGCTGTTTTTT
NA,TRBV7-9,TRBD1,TRBJ1-6,CASSFPPGQGNSPLHF,TGTGCCAGCAGCTTCCCCCCGGGACAGGGGAATTCACCCCTCCACTTT
few,TRBV7-9,NA,TRBJ2-3,CASSPQGRSSTDTQYF,TGTGCCAGCAGCCCCCAGGGGCGTTCTAGCACAGATACGCAGTATTTT
few,TRBV5-6,NA,TRBJ1-1,CASSRVPTVNTEAFF,TGTGCCAGCAGCCGAGTGCCCACAGTGAACACTGAAGCTTTCTTT
few,TRBV9,NA,TRBJ2-1,CASSVQIDSYQPNEQFF,TGTGCCAGCAGCGTACAAATAGACAGCTATCAACCCAATGAGCAGTTCTTC
NA,TRBV4-1,NA,TRBJ2-2,CASSQDRLNTGELFF,TGCGCCAGCAGCCAAGATCGTCTGAACACCGGGGAGCTGTTTTTT
few,TRBV9,NA,TRBJ1-1,CASSVEQGDTEAFF,TGTGCCAGCAGCGTCGAACAGGGAGACACTGAAGCTTTCTTT
few,TRBV19,NA,TRBJ2-6,CASSSGAGANVLTF,TGTGCCAGTTCGTCGGGGGCTGGGGCCAACGTCCTGACTTTC
few,TRBV19,TRBD1,TRBJ1-5,CASSPLGQGNQPQHF,TGTGCCAGTAGTCCTCTCGGACAGGGCAATCAGCCCCAGCATTTT
NA,TRBV5-4,NA,TRBJ1-1,CASSPLGQLPTEAFF,TGTGCCAGCAGCCCTCTGGGGCAGCTACCAACTGAAGCTTTCTTT
few,TRBV7-2,NA,TRBJ2-5,CASSLRPRTDQETQYF,TGTGCCAGCAGCTTACGTCCTCGGACAGATCAAGAGACCCAGTACTTC
few,TRBV19,NA,TRBJ1-2,CASSIGGDGNYGYTF,TGTGCCAGTAGTATAGGGGGAGACGGAAACTATGGCTACACCTTC
NA,TRBV19,TRBD1,TRBJ2-7,CASSTPTGGEQYF,TGTGCCAGTAGTACCCCGACAGGGGGCGAGCAGTACTTC
few,TRBV5-6,NA,TRBJ1-2,CASSFQGSYGYTF,TGTGCCAGCAGCTTCCAGGGGTCCTATGGCTACACCTTC
few,TRBV29-1,NA,TRBJ2-7,CSVGAANSYEQYF,TGCAGCGTTGGGGCAGCCAACTCCTACGAGCAGTACTTC
few,TRBV5-1,NA,TRBJ1-3,CASSLAGRNTIYF,TGCGCCAGCAGCTTGGCCGGGAGAAACACCATATATTTT
few,TRBV6-1,TRBD1,TRBJ1-5,CASSTGENQPQHF,TGTGCCAGCAGTACAGGGGAGAATCAGCCCCAGCATTTT
many,TRBV7-9,TRBD1,TRBJ2-7,CASSPLDRGTYEQYF,TGTGCCAGCAGCCCCCTCGACAGGGGCACCTACGAGCAGTACTTC
few,TRBV4-2,NA,TRBJ2-6,CASSPRDSDYSGANVLTF,TGTGCCAGCAGCCCCCGGGACTCGGACTACTCTGGGGCCAACGTCCTGACTTTC
few,TRBV11-3,NA,TRBJ2-3,CASSPTPTSDTQYF,TGTGCCAGCAGCCCAACCCCCACATCAGATACGCAGTATTTT
few,TRBV2,TRBD1,TRBJ1-4,CATRDRDSRGEKLFF,TGTGCCACCCGAGACCGGGACAGCAGAGGGGAAAAACTGTTTTTT
NA,TRBV19,NA,TRBJ2-7,CASSSGGARNEQYF,TGTGCCAGTAGTAGTGGGGGGGCGCGGAACGAGCAGTACTTC
few,TRBV6-6,TRBD1,TRBJ2-3,CASSYFQTGEEDTQYF,TGTGCCAGCAGTTATTTCCAGACAGGGGAGGAAGATACGCAGTATTTT
few,TRBV4-2,TRBD1,TRBJ1-1,CASSGQGANTEAFF,TGTGCCAGCAGCGGTCAGGGGGCAAACACTGAAGCTTTCTTT
few,TRBV9,NA,TRBJ1-1,CASSSPGGGAGTEAFF,TGTGCCAGCAGCTCGCCGGGAGGGGGAGCGGGCACTGAAGCTTTCTTT
NA,TRBV6-1,TRBD2,TRBJ2-2,CASSGRGATGELFF,TGTGCCAGCAGTGGGCGGGGGGCCACCGGGGAGCTGTTTTTT
many,TRBV2,NA,TRBJ1-1,CASSEQSEAFF,TGTGCCAGCAGTGAACAGTCTGAAGCTTTCTTT
few,TRBV7-2,NA,TRBJ1-2,CASSLGGGAYGYTF,TGTGCCAGCAGCCTAGGAGGGGGGGCATATGGCTACACCTTC
few,TRBV30,TRBD1,TRBJ1-1,CAWRMTGKAFF,TGTGCCTGGAGGATGACAGGGAAAGCTTTCTTT
NA,TRBV6-4,NA,TRBJ2-3,CASSDSWAGGGTDTQYF,TGTGCCAGCAGTGACTCTTGGGCGGGCGGTGGCACAGATACGCAGTATTTT